This T cell receptor beta chain was sequenced during a study of T cell responses to AZD1222 COVID-19 vaccine. This CDR3 has 14 amino acids. Trimming pared 3 bases from V and 1 base from J, leaving 7 bases between. The germline gives CDR1 SNHLY, CDR2 FYNNEI. The assay was immunoSEQ multiplex PCR, and TCRdb's table has in-frame clones only and misses some. Of about 99,000 clones in the sample, approximately 88% were seen once. The receptor comes from an adult in good health. This chain uses TRBV2 with TRBJ1-5; the D gene is possibly TRBD1 (5 bases). Specimen: peripheral blood, collected on day 0 of AZD1222 vaccination. In DNA, the CDR3 is TGTGCCAGCAGTGAGTGGGGCAGCAATCAGCCCCAGCATTTT. This encodes CASSEWGSNQPQHF. Full variable domain (outside the CDR3, taken from reference TRBV2 and TRBJ1-5): EPEVTQTPSHQVTQMGQEVILRCVPISNHLYFYWYRQILGQKVEFLVSFYNNEISEKSEIFDDQFSVERPDGSNFTLKIRSTKLEDSAMYFCASSEWGSNQPQHFGDGTRLSIL.